This T cell receptor (beta chain) appears in the sequencing data of a study of regulatory T cells in long-lasting Graves disease (dated by TCRdb to the early 2020s). Context from the whole study: Patients with newly diagnosed Graves' disease had been on antithyroid drugs for under 3 months. This study used TCR sequencing and RNA sequencing of peripheral blood to compare persistent Graves' disease patients against newly diagnosed Graves' disease patients. The study took place in China and was registered as a clinical trial. A total of about 35 samples underwent TCR sequencing, from about 13 patients with persistent Graves' disease and approximately 20 patients with newly diagnosed Graves' disease.

Overall study results and their limits: The authors noted that the small sample size was a limitation that may lower accuracy. The study examined only peripheral blood because the primary lesion, thyroid tissue, could not be accessed. Patients with persistent disease shared more public clonotypes (about 2,500) than newly diagnosed patients did (966). Sequencing and analysis were limited to the TCR beta chain. Persistent Graves' disease patients showed lower TCR Shannon entropy and fewer highly expanded clones than newly diagnosed patients, suggesting clonal expansion. TRBV28, TRBJ1-2 and TRBJ2-5 were preferentially used in persistent disease, while TRBV20-1 and TRBJ2-1 were favored in newly diagnosed disease.

Concerning this clonotype: This receptor's antigen is unknown. No quality values exist for individual bases; no much larger clone is one base distant.

Read against the paper, the sample's time point label means: newly diagnosed GD, antithyroid drugs for less than 3 months. RNA was extracted from PBMCs in TRIzol for both TCR sequencing and RNA sequencing. The diagnosis of Graves' disease followed American Thyroid Association guidelines. Recruitment of patients was carried out at an endocrinology department in Xi'an, China. Each patient gave approximately 10 milliliters of peripheral blood, collected in an EDTA anticoagulant tube. Ficoll Paque Plus density gradient separation was used to isolate PBMCs, and no further T cell sorting was performed. An Agilent 2100 Bioanalyzer and agarose gel were used to check RNA quality, while a NanoDrop 2000 measured RNA concentration. The library was made by multiplex PCR. For sequencing, an Illumina HiSeq 4000 was employed. TCR beta libraries were built with iRepertoire HTBI primers and Arm-PCR amplification of CDR3 regions. PCR products were gel purified before sequencing. The authors processed their data as follows. A total of fewer than 70 TRBV and 14 TRBJ segments were identified across samples and were used for gene usage analysis of CDR3 amino acid clonotypes. COPE and FqMerger were used to merge the filtered high-quality paired reads into contigs. BLAST was used to align contigs to IMGT TRBV, TRBD and TRBJ reference genes, with CDR3 defined following IMGT. Highly expanded clones were defined as clonotypes with a frequency above 0.1%. Shannon entropy served as the measure of repertoire diversity, while the Gini coefficient captured V-J evenness. A clonotype was considered public if more than one individual shared it. TCRdb's own reprocessing of the public reads used fastp at Q25 and MiXCR and kept productive beta chains. Every CDR3 protein is listed once, alongside the most common genes and DNA of its rows. Here the V and J calls rest on TCRdb's processing, not on the authors' analysis. The sample yields about 470,000 distinct CDR3 sequences; around 15% were counted once. The ten top clones hold over 9% of the sample.

From its cysteine to its phenylalanine, the CDR3 spans 14 amino acids. Only the CDR3 part of the read is kept: 42 bases, read in frame from the first base. Trimming removed 0 bases from V and 5 bases from J, leaving 13 bases between the germline ends. CDR1 DFQATT and CDR2 SNEGSKA are derived from the germline V gene (reference sequence). The data also belong to a second study, concerning T cells in Graves' hyperthyroidism and ophthalmopathy. The second study, in turn, reports: Stable Graves' hyperthyroidism was defined as the absence of progression to ophthalmopathy over 18 months of follow-up. Hyperthyroidism patients were newly diagnosed, had a disease duration of under 2 months, and were aged 18 to 65 years. Patients with uncontrolled infections, other autoimmune diseases, pregnancy or lactation were excluded. Diagnoses were based on clinical symptoms, serum thyroxine and TRAb, thyroid ultrasound and orbital computed tomography. The first round of RT-PCR for the TCR CDR3 was performed with the HTBI primer set and the Qiagen OneStep RT-PCR kit. Most expanded thyroid clonotypes (frequency above 0.001) were also detected in blood, suggesting blood repertoires may reflect thyroid immune responses. Ophthalmopathy was separated from stable hyperthyroidism by a 13 V-J signature model, with 85% to 90% sensitivity and about 81% specificity obtained in cross-validation and 80%/75% obtained in testing. In validation, the model predicted progression to ophthalmopathy with 55% to 71% sensitivity and over 72% specificity, a median of 6.5 months before onset. A discovery cohort of fewer than 110 patients, approximately 44 with Graves' ophthalmopathy and roughly 59 with stable Graves' hyperthyroidism, was used to find distinguishing TCR V-J signatures. Whether ophthalmopathy could be predicted prospectively was tested in an independent validation cohort made up of under 20 hyperthyroidism patients plus 17 patients who later progressed to ophthalmopathy. The roughly 100 discovery patients were randomly split 7:3 into training and test sets. In more than 5 Graves' hyperthyroidism patients, the study also compared T-cell repertoires from thyroid tissue with T-cell repertoires from blood. After sampling, hyperthyroidism patients received methimazole starting at 30 mg daily, and ophthalmopathy patients received high-dose intravenous methylprednisolone. The libraries were constructed in a second round of multiplex PCR and then size-selected and purified. Paired-end sequencing of the libraries was performed with 100 bp reads on an Illumina HiSeq2000. SOAPnuke was used to process the raw data, with reads discarded if the reads contained adapters or uncalled bases, had a mean Phred below 15, or lacked an exact constant-primer or identifier match. COPE v1.2.5 was used to merge high-quality paired reads, and clonotypes were defined as unique nucleotide sequences. MiTCR v1.1 was used to align the clonotypes against IMGT TRBV, TRBD and TRBJ reference segments. The analysis included only V-J combinations with a frequency above 0.0001, which together covered 99.2% of the repertoires. The TCS score was defined as the ratio of F50 (clonal expansion) to E x V (chaos), calculated using BLOSUM62-based TCRdist between CDR3 peptides within each V-J. Welch's t-statistics and random forest reduced roughly 530 V-J features to around 14, which were used in a naive Bayes classifier (R e1071). No statistical method was used to fix the sample size in advance, and group allocation was not hidden from the investigators. The paper describes TCR Vbeta CDR3 sequencing of more than 120 peripheral blood samples, made up of under 50 ophthalmopathy patients, around 78 hyperthyroidism patients and 17 progressor patients.

The TCR was taken from a man aged 35-49 years with Graves disease. Donor details come from another sample of the same person, matched by shared clones. The sample was peripheral blood mononuclear cells (PBMCs), taken at new diagnosis, from a patient treated with antithyroid drugs. Rearrangement joined TRBV20-1 to TRBJ2-5; a tentative D match to TRBD1 spans 5 bases. The nucleotide sequence reads TGCAGTGCTAGAGATCCCAGGGCATACGAGACCCAGTACTTC. The translation is CSARDPRAYETQYF.